This T cell receptor beta chain emerged from a study of tumor-infiltrating lymphocytes in primary liver carcinoma. Turning to the study itself: Each sample had roughly 3.65 to 7.5 million productive TCRbeta reads regardless of tissue type. Study-wide results and limits: A significantly higher top-250-clone fraction was found in tumors than in blood (p = 0.039).

Starting material for RNA and DNA co-extraction consisted of roughly 19-31 mg of unsorted bulk tissue. A remark on this clonotype: What it recognizes is unknown. One end of the junction fails to match germline, which may point to a read error.

The authors made TCR beta cDNA from 400 to 600 ng total RNA with a constant-region primer. It was through three nested multiplex PCR rounds of slightly modified ARM-PCR that TCR beta libraries arose. TCRdb recomputed calls from the multiplex PCR reads with MiXCR, one row per CDR3 protein. The profile shows approximately 30,000 distinct CDR3 sequences, roughly 77% of them singletons. The sequence came from a woman younger than 45 with primary liver carcinoma and hepatitis B virus infection. The sequenced material came from liver tumor tissue from sampling region 3. Noted subset: tumor region T3, left-lateral pole.

The CDR3 loop is CAWTWWGSPLHF. As DNA, the CDR3 is TGTGCATGGACCTGGTGGGGTTCACCCCTCCACTTT. The chain has TRBV30 and TRBJ1-6; D gene ambiguous. The CDR3 is 12 residues long. In germline, CDR1 is GTSNPN, CDR2 SVGIG (reference sequence).